This T cell receptor (beta chain) was identified in a study of shared clonotypes between healthy human individuals. Findings of the study overall: A generally larger estimated richness was seen in naive subsets than in memory subsets. The expectation was that sequencing depth would affect clonotype sharing among donors. The diversity represented, both genetic and in exposure history, was limited by few donors.

Trimming took 5 bases from V and 6 from J, leaving 17 bases between them. CDR1 is MNHEY and CDR2 is SMNVEV in the germline V gene (reference sequence). This CDR3 is built from 14 residues. Positively selected for CCR7, the CD45RO-negative cells used as naive CD8 cells excluded terminally differentiated effector memory CD45RA+ cells. Produced via immunoSEQ multiplex PCR; TCRdb's table is partial and in-frame only. The table has approximately 1.9 million clones, around 95% seen once. Of note for this clone: Its specificity is not known.

J is TRBJ2-7 and V is TRBV27; D remains unclear. The source material was naive CD8+ T cells from PBMCs. This TCR was recovered from a young man in good health. Some clones in this sample may be carry-over from other donors' samples. In nucleotides, the CDR3 is TGTGCCAGCAGTAACCCCCTTATGTCACGCGAGCAGTACTTC. It translates to CASSNPLMSREQYF.